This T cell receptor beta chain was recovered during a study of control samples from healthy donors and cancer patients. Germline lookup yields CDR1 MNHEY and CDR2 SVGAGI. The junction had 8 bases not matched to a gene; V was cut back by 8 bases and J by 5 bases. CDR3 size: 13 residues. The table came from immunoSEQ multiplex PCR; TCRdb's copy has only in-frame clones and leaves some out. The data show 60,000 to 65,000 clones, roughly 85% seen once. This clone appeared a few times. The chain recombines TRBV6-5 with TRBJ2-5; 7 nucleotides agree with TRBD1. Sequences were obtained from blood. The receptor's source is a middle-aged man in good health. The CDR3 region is CASGHRGYETQYF. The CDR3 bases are TGTGCCAGCGGGCACAGGGGTTACGAGACCCAGTACTTC.